This is a list of T cell receptor beta chains from one sample in a study of blood T cell repertoires in COVID-19. Measured with immunoSEQ multiplex PCR; TCRdb has only the in-frame clones, and not every one. The sample lists about 250,000 clones; approximately 85% were seen once. The sequenced material came from peripheral blood. Receptors were obtained from a woman aged 25 to 39 with acute or convalescent COVID-19. CDR3s include the opening cysteine and the closing phenylalanine or tryptophan. A D gene is named only where the DNA matches it firmly. Some rows have no size entry. The others give once, few or many, or a class for an expanded clone.

few | 11 | TRBJ2-3 | . | TRBV30 | CAWTSADTQYF | TGTGCCTGGACTAGCGCAGATACGCAGTATTTT
. | 15 | TRBJ2-7 | TRBD2 | TRBV5-1 | CASSLRLAADYEQYF | TGCGCCAGCAGCTTGAGACTAGCGGCAGATTACGAGCAGTACTTC
. | 14 | TRBJ2-1 | . | TRBV18 | CASSPGSSYNEQFF | TGTGCCAGCTCACCAGGGAGCTCCTACAATGAGCAGTTCTTC
few | 13 | TRBJ1-3 | . | TRBV19 | CASRIGQGNTIYF | TGTGCCAGTAGAATTGGACAGGGAAACACCATATATTTT
. | 15 | TRBJ2-7 | TRBD2 | TRBV10-3 | CAISESGTSGRIQYF | TGTGCCATCAGTGAGTCGGGCACTAGCGGGAGAATCCAGTACTTC
once | 11 | TRBJ2-7 | . | TRBV20-1 | CSARVTYEQYF | TGCAGTGCCAGGGTTACCTACGAGCAGTACTTC
. | 13 | TRBJ1-5 | . | TRBV10-3 | CAIRVDSSEPQHF | TGTGCCATCAGGGTCGACAGTTCGGAGCCCCAGCATTTT
. | 15 | TRBJ1-5 | . | TRBV2 | CASSEYGGSNQPQHF | TGTGCCAGCAGTGAATATGGGGGGAGCAATCAGCCCCAGCATTTT
. | 14 | TRBJ1-6 | . | TRBV7-9 | CASSFGSKNSPLHF | TGTGCCAGCAGCTTCGGGTCAAAGAATTCACCCCTCCACTTT
. | 11 | TRBJ2-1 | . | TRBV30 | CAWSVLRVGFF | TGTGCCTGGAGTGTACTCAGGGTGGGGTTCTTC
few | 14 | TRBJ2-2 | . | TRBV6-4 | CASSTGKDTGELFF | TGTGCCAGCAGTACGGGGAAAGACACCGGGGAGCTGTTTTTT
. | 14 | TRBJ2-7 | TRBD2 | TRBV5-1 | CASTLSGRAYEQYF | TGCGCCAGTACCTTGAGCGGGAGGGCTTACGAGCAGTACTTC
. | 16 | TRBJ2-3 | . | TRBV27 | CASSLAAAGRTDTQYF | TGTGCCAGCAGTTTAGCCGCAGCGGGTCGCACAGATACGCAGTATTTT
. | 16 | TRBJ1-2 | TRBD1 | TRBV6-5 | CASSYNPDRGRDGYTF | TGTGCCAGCAGTTACAACCCGGACAGGGGGCGGGATGGCTACACCTTC
. | 15 | TRBJ2-1 | TRBD2 | TRBV9 | CASSVGTSGIVEQFF | TGTGCCAGCAGCGTAGGGACTAGCGGGATAGTTGAGCAGTTCTTC
. | 15 | TRBJ1-5 | TRBD1 | TRBV6-5 | CASRATGVSNQPQHF | TGTGCCAGCAGGGCAACAGGGGTTAGCAATCAGCCCCAGCATTTT
. | 15 | TRBJ2-1 | TRBD1 | TRBV15 | CATSRTGTGAYEQFF | TGTGCCACCAGCAGAACCGGGACAGGGGCGTATGAGCAGTTCTTC
once | 14 | TRBJ1-2 | TRBD1 | TRBV7-9 | CASSTSGTDYGYTF | TGTGCCAGCAGCACTTCCGGGACAGACTATGGCTACACCTTC
. | 17 | TRBJ2-3 | TRBD2 | TRBV6-2/TRBV6-3 | CASSYSSAAGFGDTQYF | TGTGCCAGCAGTTACTCGAGTGCAGCGGGATTCGGAGATACGCAGTATTTT
. | 13 | TRBJ1-5 | . | TRBV6-2/TRBV6-3 | CASSYGLNQPQHF | TGTGCCAGCAGTTACGGACTAAATCAGCCCCAGCATTTT
. | 16 | TRBJ2-1 | TRBD2 | TRBV19 | CASKPGLAGSYNEQFF | TGTGCCAGTAAGCCTGGACTAGCGGGATCCTACAATGAGCAGTTCTTC
. | 14 | TRBJ2-1 | . | TRBV24-1 | CATTEGLDGNEQFF | TGTGCCACGACCGAGGGTCTGGATGGGAATGAGCAGTTCTTC
. | 13 | TRBJ1-1 | . | TRBV30 | CAWRSGANTEAFF | TGTGCCTGGAGGTCAGGGGCTAACACTGAAGCTTTCTTT